The sample holds many counts of the clone carrying this T cell receptor (beta chain). Constant-region reverse primers amplified full-length variable regions, followed by semi-nested Nested Universal Primer A PCR. TCRdb independently ran MiXCR on the 5' RACE reads; one entry per CDR3 protein. Found here are around 50,000 distinct CDR3 sequences, 15% to 20% of them singletons; the top ten hold about 2.1%. CD25-based Treg depletion was applied to purified naive CD4+ T cells. Trimming stripped 0 bases from V and 5 bases from J, with 12 bases between. CDR1 and CDR2 from the germline V gene are LGHNA and YSLEER. This CDR3 is 15 amino acids long.

The sequenced sample was naive CD4+ T cells sorted from blood. Indicated subset: naive CD4+ T cells, CD4+CD45RA+CD25-. The source of this sequence is a female donor with breast cancer. V usage is TRBV4-3 and J usage is TRBJ2-3; D may be TRBD2 (6 bases). The CDR3, as DNA: TGCGCCAGCAGCCAAGATCCAGGGACTGGAGATACGCAGTATTTT. As protein: CASSQDPGTGDTQYF.